This T cell receptor (beta chain) stems from a study of blood T cells in healthy people across ages. This clonotype was picked up one time. Its antigen remains unidentified. Total RNA was extracted at no less than 6 micrograms per sample. PCR was performed a second time for 7 to 11 cycles using a sample-barcoded 5' primer and a J-beta primer mix. TCRdb reanalysed the 5' RACE reads using MiXCR and keeps one entry per CDR3 protein. This repertoire shows about 830,000 distinct CDR3 sequences, about 59% found once; its top ten account for roughly a quarter. Overall study results and limits: Naive CD4+ cell counts and diversity both ran higher in long-lived than in aged donors. In the absence of known donor CMV status, changes in expanded clonotypes were possibly confounded.

This receptor was obtained from a man aged 30-40 years in good health. The sequencing input was blood.

CDR3 sequence reads: CASSEVGQPQHF. Here the CDR3 DNA reads TGTGCCAGCAGTGAAGTCGGTCAGCCCCAGCATTTT. This chain connects TRBV2 to TRBJ1-5; D is ambiguous. Per the germline V gene, CDR1 is SNHLY and CDR2 is FYNNEI. CDR3 length equals 12 residues. Trimming took off 1 base at V and 6 bases at J, with 4 bases between the two ends.